What follows are 12 T cell receptor beta chains derived from one specimen sequenced in a study of vaccination and CD4 T cells after COVID-19. As to treatment: approximately 10-day PBMC culture with coronavirus spike peptide pools or control peptides (ViraFEST assay). It was before the COVID-19 pandemic (2011-2018) that the unexposed donor's CD4+ T cells were collected. At the Johns Hopkins FTIC core, DNA taken from cultured CD4+ T cells was sequenced by way of the Oncomine TCR Beta short-read assay. MiXCR was run by TCRdb on the PCR reads, yielding one entry per CDR3 protein. Of roughly 3,400 distinct CDR3 sequences listed, less than 25% are singletons. Their recognized antigens are unknown. Sequenced sample: CD4+ T cells from blood, cultured in vitro. These receptors were taken from a human donor in good health.

By proportion, this clonotype is medium-sized. V is TRBV27 and J is TRBJ1-2; D is possibly TRBD1 (6 bases). Deletions cut 6 bases from V and 8 bases from J, with 16 bases between. The CDR3 loop spans 13 amino acids. The V gene's germline CDR1 is MNHEY and CDR2 SMNVEV (reference sequence). The CDR3 sequence: CASSSYRVEGYTF. The CDR3 region has the DNA TGTGCCAGCAGCTCCTACAGGGTTGAGGGCTACACCTTC.

The CDR3 coding sequence is TGCAGTGCTAGTACTTCCGGGACAGGGGGAGGTGAGCAGTTCTTC. The encoded protein is CSASTSGTGGGEQFF. The genes are TRBV20-1 and TRBJ2-1; 11 bases match TRBD1. The CDR3 extends over 15 amino acids. The V gene's germline CDR1 is DFQATT and CDR2 SNEGSKA (reference sequence). Losses at the gene ends were 3 bases for V and 9 bases for J; bases not matched to a gene: 10.

This clonotype was seen a few times. The chain links TRBV6-1 to TRBJ2-1; tentatively, D is TRBD2 (6 bases). The CDR3 loop spans 15 amino acids. Germline loops: CDR1 MNHNS, CDR2 SASEGT. V shed 5 bases and J shed 3 bases, with 14 bases lying between them. CDR3 sequence reads: CASSNRRLVYNEQFF. For the CDR3, the DNA is TGTGCCAGCAGTAACCGCCGACTAGTCTACAATGAGCAGTTCTTC.

This clonotype was detected a few times. V usage is TRBV6-1 and J usage is TRBJ1-1; D is unclear. The germline gives CDR1 MNHNS, CDR2 SASEGT. The CDR3 extends over 14 amino acids. V was shortened by 7 bases and J by 4 bases, with 16 bases between the two germline ends. CDR3 DNA: TGTGCCAGCATCCCACCGGGCATCGGCACTGAAGCTTTCTTT. It is translated as CASIPPGIGTEAFF.

V gene TRBV5-8 combines with J gene TRBJ2-3; 8 positions match TRBD2. CDR1 is SGHTS, CDR2 YDEGEE, per germline. The CDR3 length is 17 residues. V dropped 2 bases and J dropped 0; count of bases not matched to a gene: 8. Here the CDR3 reads CASSFWPSGWSTDTQYF. Written as DNA, the CDR3 is TGTGCCAGCAGCTTCTGGCCTAGCGGGTGGAGCACAGATACGCAGTATTTT. Using reference TRBV5-8 and TRBJ2-3 for the parts outside the CDR3, the full variable domain is EAGVTQSPTHLIKTRGQQATLRCSPISGHTSVYWYQQALGLGLQFLLWYDEGEERNRGNFPPRFSGRQFPNYSSELNVNALELEDSALYLCASSFWPSGWSTDTQYFGPGTRLTVL.

This clonotype is medium-sized (0.01 to 0.1%). The V and J genes are TRBV20-1 and TRBJ1-2, with unresolved D. CDR1 DFQATT and CDR2 SNEGSKA come from the germline V gene (reference sequence). The ends were cut back, 0 bases at V and 7 bases at J, with 6 bases in the middle. The CDR3 has 11 amino acids. The CDR3 protein is CSARDSSGYTF. CDR3 coding DNA: TGCAGTGCTAGAGATTCCTCTGGCTACACCTTC.

The chain recombines TRBV20-1 with TRBJ1-1; D is possibly TRBD1 (5 bases). CDR3 length equals 15 residues. Germline V gene data show CDR1 as DFQATT and CDR2 as SNEGSKA (reference sequence). Trimming shortened V by 3 bases and J by 3 bases, and 17 bases separated the two germline ends. CDR3 sequence (DNA): TGCAGTGCTAGGTCCGGGCAGGGTCATTACACTGAAGCTTTCTTT. This codes for CSARSGQGHYTEAFF.

In this sample, this clonotype turned up a few times. The gene calls are TRBV10-3 and TRBJ2-5; 10 nucleotides agree with TRBD1. After removal of 4 bases from V and 5 bases from J, the junction contained 4 bases not matched to a gene. This CDR3 is built from 14 residues. Germline CDR1 and CDR2: ENHRY and SYGVKD. Here the CDR3 reads CAISGQGAQETQYF. The CDR3 coding sequence is TGTGCCATCAGTGGACAGGGGGCGCAGGAGACCCAGTACTTC.

The gene calls are TRBV7-9 and TRBJ1-4; TRBD1 aligns across 9 bases. Germline V CDR1 and CDR2: SEHNR, FQNEAQ (reference sequence). This CDR3 has 18 residues. After removal of 5 bases from V and 0 bases from J, the junction contained 10 bases not matched to a gene. CDR3 sequence reads: CASSLGQGRSATNEKLFF. In DNA form, the CDR3 reads TGTGCCAGCAGCCTAGGACAGGGGCGTAGTGCAACTAATGAAAAACTGTTTTTT.

The chain combines TRBV9 with TRBJ2-3, with TRBD1 matching over 8 bases. This CDR3 is built from 15 residues. CDR1 SGDLS and CDR2 YYNGEE come from the germline V gene. V shed 0 bases, J shed 7 bases, and the junction held 7 bases outside the gene matches. For the CDR3, the DNA is TGTGCCAGCAGCGTAGCCTCCAGGACAGGGAATACGCAGTATTTT. This gives the protein CASSVASRTGNTQYF. Full variable domain (missing parts from reference TRBV9 and TRBJ2-3): DSGVTQTPKHLITATGQRVTLRCSPRSGDLSVYWYQQSLDQGLQFLIQYYNGEERAKGNILERFSAQQFPDLHSELNLSSLELGDSALYFCASSVASRTGNTQYFGPGTRLTVL.

In its sample, this clonotype was seen a few times. The V call is TRBV6-5, the J call TRBJ2-7; 14 nucleotides align to TRBD2. This CDR3 has 18 residues. J lost 3 bases, V lost 4 bases, and 11 bases had no gene match. Germline V lookup: CDR1 MNHEY, CDR2 SVGAGI. CDR3 sequence: CASSSGTSGSKVGYEQYF. The CDR3 coding sequence is TGTGCCAGCAGTTCCGGGACTAGCGGGAGTAAAGTGGGCTACGAGCAGTACTTC.

CDR3 protein: CASRTGNSLNTEAFF. In nucleotides, the CDR3 is TGTGCCAGCCGGACAGGGAACTCTTTGAACACTGAAGCTTTCTTT. V usage is TRBV6-1 and J usage is TRBJ1-1, with 8 bases that match TRBD1. Germline lookup yields CDR1 MNHNS and CDR2 SASEGT. CDR3 length: 15 residues. Germline trimming cut 8 bases from V and 0 bases from J; bases unmatched to any gene: 8.